These T cell receptor beta chains were read from a single sample in a study of breast tumors, draining lymph nodes, adjacent tissues. TCRdb independently ran MiXCR on the multiplex PCR reads; one entry per CDR3 protein. This table has 270,000 or so distinct CDR3 sequences, under 35% appearing once. Sequencing was done on a sample of axillary lymph node tissue. Receptors were obtained from a female donor with breast cancer. Some clones in this sample may be carry-over from other donors' samples. Both conserved end residues are part of each CDR3. Fields, in order: J gene, V gene, CDR3 length, clone size, D gene, CDR3 DNA, CDR3 protein. The D gene is left open where the match is weak. Only part of the rows carry a size: once, few, many, or a class if the clone is expanded.

>TRBJ1-4|TRBV18|15|many|TRBD1
TGTGCCAGCGCCTCGGGACAGGGGGCTTATGAAAAACTGTTTTTT
CASASGQGAYEKLFF
>TRBJ1-2|TRBV5-1|15|many|.
TGCGCCAGCAGCTTGGACGGGGGGCCTAGAAGGGGCTACACCTTC
CASSLDGGPRRGYTF
>TRBJ1-2|TRBV3-1|16|few|.
TGTGCCAGCAGCCGCTACCAGACAGGAGCTAACTATGGCTACACCTTC
CASSRYQTGANYGYTF
>TRBJ2-1|TRBV7-6|15|many|.
TGTGCCAGCAGCTTTGGGACCGCCTCCTACAATGAGCAGTTCTTC
CASSFGTASYNEQFF
>TRBJ2-1|TRBV4-3|18|many|TRBD2
TGCGCCAGCAGCCAAGACGTTCTAGCGGCCGCGTTTAACAATGAGCAGTTCTTC
CASSQDVLAAAFNNEQFF
>TRBJ2-7|TRBV15|18|.|TRBD2
TGTGCCACCAGCAGAGGGCCGTTAGCGGGAGTGAGCTCCTACGAGCAGTACTTC
CATSRGPLAGVSSYEQYF
>TRBJ2-1|TRBV20-1|17|.|.
TGCAGTGCTAGAGGGGGGCTCTATAGCGCCTCCTACAATGAGCAGTTCTTC
CSARGGLYSASYNEQFF
>TRBJ2-5|TRBV7-9|16|many|.
TGTGCCAGCAGCCCTTGGGGGACATCCTCCGGAGAGACCCAGTACTTC
CASSPWGTSSGETQYF
>TRBJ2-5|TRBV9|16|many|TRBD2
TGTGCCAGCAGCGAGGGACTAGCGGGAGGACAAGAGACCCAGTACTTC
CASSEGLAGGQETQYF
>TRBJ2-5|TRBV19|16|.|TRBD2
TGTGCCAGTAGGCCCGCCGGGAGGGAGTACCAAGAGACCCAGTACTTC
CASRPAGREYQETQYF
>TRBJ2-3|TRBV5-1|16|many|.
TGCGCCAGCAGCTTGGAGCGGGTCGGCTCCACAGATACGCAGTATTTT
CASSLERVGSTDTQYF
>TRBJ2-7|TRBV11-2|15|many|.
TGTGCCAGCAGCACCAGTCTAACCAACTCCTACGAGCAGTACTTC
CASSTSLTNSYEQYF
>TRBJ1-1|TRBV30|13|.|.
TGTGCCTGGAGTGTACAGGTGAACACTGAAGCTTTCTTT
CAWSVQVNTEAFF
>TRBJ2-5|TRBV20-1|15|many|.
TGCAGTGCTCCGGACTCGTCCCAACCTAAAGAGACCCAGTACTTC
CSAPDSSQPKETQYF
>TRBJ2-7|TRBV20-1|17|many|TRBD2
TGCAGTGCCGACGACCGGGGGCGGGAGGGCGACACCTCCGAGCAGTACTTC
CSADDRGREGDTSEQYF
>TRBJ1-1|TRBV12-3/TRBV12-4|12|few|.
TGTGCCAGCAGTTTATGGAACACTGAAGCTTTCTTT
CASSLWNTEAFF
>TRBJ2-5|TRBV5-6|19|.|.
TGTGCCAGCAGCTTGGACTGGGGGCGTTTTAGGGGCTACCAAGAGACCCAGTACTTC
CASSLDWGRFRGYQETQYF
>TRBJ2-1|TRBV20-1|20|few|TRBD2
TGCAGTGCTAGAGATGGGTGGGGACTAGCGGGATTTCGCTCCTACAATGAGCAGTTCTTC
CSARDGWGLAGFRSYNEQFF
>TRBJ1-5|TRBV19|13|many|.
TGTGCCAGTAGTTCACAGGGCCTTCAGCCCCAGCATTTT
CASSSQGLQPQHF
>TRBJ1-2|TRBV6-5|15|many|TRBD1
TGTGCCAGCAGTGGGACAGCTGCCGCTCCCTATGGCTACACCTTC
CASSGTAAAPYGYTF
>TRBJ2-7|TRBV30|14|.|.
TGTGCCTGGAGTGTACGACTCTGGGATTCCGAGCAGTACTTC
CAWSVRLWDSEQYF
>TRBJ1-6|TRBV12-3/TRBV12-4|17|many|.
TGTGCCAGCAGTTTAATTTTTGGGACCGTCTTAAATTCACCCCTCCACTTT
CASSLIFGTVLNSPLHF
>TRBJ1-2|TRBV19|14|.|.
TGTGCCAGTAGTGAGACTAGTTTCAACTATGGCTACACCTTC
CASSETSFNYGYTF
>TRBJ2-1|TRBV15|14|many|TRBD2
TGTGCCACCAGCAAGCGCGGGGGAGGCAATGAGCAGTTCTTC
CATSKRGGGNEQFF
>TRBJ2-5|TRBV7-9|15|.|.
TGTGCCAGCAGCTCGACCGAGTGGGAGTCCAAGACCCAGTACTTC
CASSSTEWESKTQYF
>TRBJ2-3|TRBV13|16|many|.
TGTGCCAGCAGCATACGCCGGGACCTAGACACAGATACGCAGTATTTT
CASSIRRDLDTDTQYF
>TRBJ1-5|TRBV7-8|13|.|.
TGTGCCAGCAGCTTGGCTTACGAGCAGCCCCAGCATTTT
CASSLAYEQPQHF
>TRBJ2-7|TRBV7-8|15|many|.
TGTGCCAGCAGCCGTACGGGCGGGAACTCCTACGAGCAGTACTTC
CASSRTGGNSYEQYF
>TRBJ2-7|TRBV3-1|15|.|.
TGTGCCAGCAGCCAGGGGATACAGGGCTCCTACGAGCAGTACTTC
CASSQGIQGSYEQYF
>TRBJ1-5|TRBV5-4|15|.|.
TGTGCCAGCAGCCCCCAGGGGACACCTTATCAGCCCCAGCATTTT
CASSPQGTPYQPQHF
>TRBJ2-3|TRBV30|13|.|TRBD2
TGTGCCGTAAGCGGGAGCGGCACAGGTACGCAGTATTTT
CAVSGSGTGTQYF
>TRBJ1-5|TRBV12-3/TRBV12-4|14|many|.
TGTGCCAGCAGTTTTACTGGCGGCAATCAGCCCCAGCATTTT
CASSFTGGNQPQHF
>TRBJ2-2|TRBV7-2|14|many|.
TGTGCCAGCAGCTTACTAGAGTTTGCCGGGGAGCTGTTTTTT
CASSLLEFAGELFF
>TRBJ2-3|TRBV5-4|15|few|.
TGTGCCAGCAGCTTGGAGGGTAGGATGGCAGATACGCAGTACTTT
CASSLEGRMADTQYF
>TRBJ1-4|TRBV15|15|many|TRBD1
TGTGCCACCAGCAGAGAGGGACAGCTTAATGAAAAACTGTTTTTT
CATSREGQLNEKLFF
>TRBJ1-2|TRBV12-3/TRBV12-4|14|many|.
TGTGCCAGCACGGAGACGGGCGGACACTATGGCTACACCTTC
CASTETGGHYGYTF
>TRBJ2-3|TRBV20-1|15|many|.
TGCAGTGCTAGAGAGGTCAGGAGAAGCACAGATACGCAGTATTTT
CSAREVRRSTDTQYF
>TRBJ2-2|TRBV30|14|.|.
TGTGCCTGGATCGGCAGGGGTAGCACCGGGGAGCTGTTTTTT
CAWIGRGSTGELFF
>TRBJ2-7|TRBV24-1|12|many|.
TGTGCCACCAGTGACCCGACGACTAGGCAGTACTTC
CATSDPTTRQYF
>TRBJ2-1|TRBV13|12|many|.
TGTGCCAGCAGCCTGGGAAGGGATGAGCAGTTCTTC
CASSLGRDEQFF
>TRBJ1-1|TRBV5-1|12|.|.
TGCGCCAGCAGCTCAGACAGAGCTGAAGCTTTCTTT
CASSSDRAEAFF
>TRBJ2-7|TRBV30|12|many|TRBD2
TGTGCCTGGAGTATAGCGGGCTTAGAGCAGTACTTC
CAWSIAGLEQYF
>TRBJ2-4|TRBV11-2|12|.|TRBD1
TGTGCCAGCAGCTTAGGGACAGGGACTCAGTACTTC
CASSLGTGTQYF
>TRBJ2-5|TRBV11-1|16|many|.
TGTGCCAGCAGCTTATTAACGATAGGGACTGGAGAGACCCAGTACTTC
CASSLLTIGTGETQYF
>TRBJ2-3|TRBV6-1|14|.|.
TGTGCCAGCAGCGCCGACCCAGACACAGATACGCAGTATTTT
CASSADPDTDTQYF
>TRBJ2-7|TRBV27|17|.|.
TGTGCCAGCAGTCCCCCGGACAGCCCGGGACATCAGTACGAGCAGTACTTC
CASSPPDSPGHQYEQYF
>TRBJ1-6|TRBV5-6|15|.|.
TGTGCCAGCAGCTTGGGAGTCACGCATAATTCGCCCCTCCACTTT
CASSLGVTHNSPLHF
>TRBJ2-1|TRBV24-1|14|.|.
TGTGCCAGCTCACCGGCGGCCTTCTCGGGTGAGCAGTTCTTC
CASSPAAFSGEQFF
>TRBJ2-3|TRBV5-5|17|many|.
TGTGCCAGCAGCTTTGGGGCTGGAGTAGGAGACACAGATACGCAGTATTTT
CASSFGAGVGDTDTQYF
>TRBJ1-2|TRBV20-1|14|many|.
TGCAGTGCGCCGGACACCCAACGGGACTATGGCTACACCTTC
CSAPDTQRDYGYTF
>TRBJ1-4|TRBV7-9|15|.|TRBD1
TGTGCCAGCAGCCACCGGGACAGCTACAATGAAAAACTGTTTTTT
CASSHRDSYNEKLFF
>TRBJ2-7|TRBV9|15|many|.
TGTGCCAGCAGCGCTTACAGGGATGCCTCCTACGAGCAGTACTTC
CASSAYRDASYEQYF
>TRBJ2-7|TRBV7-9|12|many|.
TGTGCCAGTACCGTGGGGGACTACGAGCAGTACTTC
CASTVGDYEQYF
>TRBJ2-2|TRBV10-3|13|many|.
TGTGCCATCAGTGGGGACGAAGCCGGGGAGCTGTTTTTT
CAISGDEAGELFF
>TRBJ1-5|TRBV15|14|.|.
TGTGCCACCAGCAGAGGGGGTGGTAATCAGCCCCAGCATTTT
CATSRGGGNQPQHF
>TRBJ2-3|TRBV19|14|many|TRBD2
TGTGCCAGTAGTGCTAGCGGGAGTCCAGATACGCAGTATTTT
CASSASGSPDTQYF
>TRBJ2-1|TRBV29-1|14|many|TRBD1
TGCAGCGTTGTAAGGACAGGGAGCTACAATGAGCAGTTCTTC
CSVVRTGSYNEQFF
>TRBJ1-4|TRBV7-9|17|many|TRBD1
TGTGCCAGCAGCTCCGGACAGGGGACGGCAGGCAATGAAAAACTGTTTTTT
CASSSGQGTAGNEKLFF
>TRBJ2-1|TRBV12-3/TRBV12-4|15|few|TRBD1
TGTGCCAGCAGGACCGGGACAGTCTCCTACAATGAGCAGTTCTTC
CASRTGTVSYNEQFF